This T cell receptor beta chain was identified during a study of cytomegalovirus exposure and HLA in healthy donors. Study-wide background: Among around 180 million T cells, an earlier analysis found roughly 100 million unique TCR beta sequences.

A multiplex PCR was run with 60 Vbeta primers and 13 Jbeta primers. The method was immunoSEQ multiplex PCR; TCRdb's version includes in-frame clones alone and lacks a portion of them. The sample yields hundreds of thousands of clones, roughly 78% seen once. This clone was found a few times. The germline V gene encodes CDR1 SQVTM and CDR2 ANQGSEA. The CDR3 length is 16 residues. V lost 3 bases to trimming and J lost 6 bases; unmatched junction nucleotides: 13. The clonotype originates from a boy between 10 and 17 years old in good health and CMV-seronegative. The chain recombines TRBV29-1 with TRBJ2-3; 9 bases match TRBD1. Sequencing was done on a sample of PBMCs. CDR3 amino acids: CSVDYGRDRVSDTQYF. The DNA of the CDR3 is TGCAGCGTTGATTACGGTCGGGACAGGGTATCGGATACGCAGTATTTT.